This T cell receptor beta chain was captured in a study of cytomegalovirus exposure and HLA in healthy donors. Overall study results and limits: The study listed roughly 150 cytomegalovirus-associated TCR beta chains.

As concerns this clone: Its antigen is still unknown.

Here immunoSEQ multiplex PCR was the method, and the copy in TCRdb shows in-frame clones only, minus some. The table includes under 110,000 clones, approximately 90% detected once. The V gene's germline CDR1 is DFQATT and CDR2 SNEGSKA (reference sequence). The germline V and J ends were trimmed by 4 bases and 9 bases, with 10 bases remaining between them. This CDR3 region has 11 residues. The receptor's source is a woman under 30 in good health and CMV-seropositive. The rearrangement joins TRBV20-1 to TRBJ2-1; D perhaps matches TRBD1 (5 bases). The sequencing input was PBMCs. The CDR3 spells CSATTVGEQFF. The CDR3 DNA reads TGCAGTGCTACGACAGTGGGTGAGCAGTTCTTC.